This entry lists 3 T cell receptor beta chains sequenced from one sample in a study of cytomegalovirus exposure and HLA in healthy donors. In the PCR, 60 Vbeta and 13 Jbeta primers were used. Clones were sequenced by immunoSEQ multiplex PCR, and TCRdb holds only the in-frame ones, with some missing. The repertoire holds about 170,000 clones, with approximately 80% as singletons. What was sequenced was PBMCs. Source of these receptors: a male donor in good health and CMV-seronegative.

The chain carries TRBV23-1 and TRBJ2-7; TRBD1 matches at 8 bases. TRBV23-1 is sorted into the ORF group, with uncertain function. The CDR3 sequence is 14 residues long. The V and J ends lost 4 bases and 11 bases, in that order; junction bases with no gene match: 13. In DNA, the CDR3 is TGCGCCAGCAGTCGGACAGGGTCGGTGACGGTCGAGTACTTC. Translated: CASSRTGSVTVEYF.

J is TRBJ2-3 and V is TRBV5-1; TRBD1 matches at 8 bases. The germline V gene encodes CDR1 SGHRS and CDR2 YFSETQ. The CDR3 is 13 residues long. V shed 7 bases and J 2 bases; nucleotides not matched to a gene: 3. The CDR3 DNA follows: TGCGCCAGCCGGACAGGGACCACAGATACGCAGTATTTT. Its translation: CASRTGTTDTQYF. The complete variable domain, with remaining parts taken from reference TRBV5-1 and TRBJ2-3, reads KAGVTQTPRYLIKTRGQQVTLSCSPISGHRSVSWYQQTPGQGLQFLFEYFSETQRNKGNFPGRFSGRQFSNSRSEMNVSTLELGDSALYLCASRTGTTDTQYFGPGTRLTVL.

In its sample, this clone was seen a few times. J is TRBJ1-1 and V is TRBV4-2, with TRBD1 as a possible D gene (5 bases). CDR3 length equals 15 residues. Germline-derived CDR1 and CDR2 are LGHNA and YNFKEQ. V was pared by 0 bases and J by 3 bases, with 11 bases between. Here the CDR3 reads CASSQDYVGDTEAFF. The CDR3 DNA follows: TGTGCCAGCAGCCAAGATTATGTAGGGGACACTGAAGCTTTCTTT.